These 15 T cell receptor beta chains were all obtained from the same sample, sequenced in a study of cytomegalovirus exposure and HLA in healthy donors. The PCR had 60 Vbeta and 13 Jbeta primers. Assay used: immunoSEQ multiplex PCR; TCRdb lists only in-frame clones, some missing. Found here are 100,000 to 150,000 clones, less than 90% of them singletons; the top ten hold 15% to 25%. The sequenced material came from PBMCs. These TCRs come from a young man in good health and CMV-seropositive.

The chain links TRBV6-5 to TRBJ1-2, with 7 positions matching TRBD1. Per the germline V gene, CDR1 is MNHEY and CDR2 is SVGAGI. Trimming cost V 2 bases and J 2 bases; bases outside gene matches: 2. The CDR3 runs to 14 residues. DNA for the CDR3: TGTGCCAGCAGTTACGGGGGACAGAACTATGGCTACACCTTC. It is translated as CASSYGGQNYGYTF.

This chain links TRBV4-1 with TRBJ1-1; D might be TRBD1 (6 bases). V shed 1 base and J shed 2 bases, with 20 bases lying between them. The germline gives CDR1 MGHRA, CDR2 YSYEKL. This CDR3 is 18 amino acids long. CDR3 coding DNA: TGCGCCAGCAGCCAAGGGGCGAGGGGGGGGGTCTTTAACACTGAAGCTTTCTTT. Translated: CASSQGARGGVFNTEAFF.

The V call is TRBV11-2, the J call TRBJ2-7; D remains unclear. Trimming pared 5 bases from V and 2 bases from J, leaving 4 bases between. Germline V gene lookup returns CDR1 SGHAT and CDR2 FQNNGV. The CDR3 is 11 residues long. The CDR3 reads CASSAAYEQYF. Written as DNA, the CDR3 is TGTGCCAGCAGCGCGGCCTACGAGCAGTACTTC.

The chain joins TRBV27 to TRBJ2-7; 10 positions match TRBD1. Germline assignment: CDR1 MNHEY and CDR2 SMNVEV (reference sequence). The V segment lost 2 bases and the J segment 3 bases; nucleotides outside the gene matches: 1. CDR3 size: 14 residues. The CDR3 sequence: CASSLGQGVYEQYF. CDR3 nucleotide sequence: TGTGCCAGCAGTTTAGGACAGGGGGTCTACGAGCAGTACTTC.

The V call is TRBV5-5, the J call TRBJ2-2, with D possibly matching TRBD1 (6 bases). The CDR3 runs 18 residues. V dropped 4 bases and J dropped 7 bases, with 26 bases sitting between them. Germline values: CDR1 SGHKS, CDR2 YYEKEE (reference sequence). The CDR3 protein is CASSRYGQWDVGGGELFF. For the CDR3, the DNA is TGTGCCAGCAGCCGCTATGGACAGTGGGATGTCGGAGGCGGGGAGCTGTTTTTT.

This chain links TRBV7-2 with TRBJ2-7; 12 bases fit TRBD2. Germline V gene lookup returns CDR1 SGHTA and CDR2 FQGNSA. This CDR3 is built from 14 residues. V was pared by 6 bases and J by 6 bases, with 6 bases of the junction left unmatched. CDR3 protein: CASSLAGGRREQYF. In nucleotides, the CDR3 is TGTGCCAGCAGTCTAGCGGGGGGGCGGCGCGAGCAGTACTTC.

CDR3 coding DNA: TGTGCCAGCAGCCCTAGAGATGTGGGACAGTACAATGAGCAGTTCTTC. Translated, it gives CASSPRDVGQYNEQFF. The chain uses TRBV9 and TRBJ2-1; TRBD1 agrees at 7 bases. V trimming: 4 bases; J trimming: 4 bases; junction bases outside the gene matches: 11. Germline CDR1 reads SGDLS; CDR2 reads YYNGEE. The CDR3 loop spans 16 amino acids.

The rearrangement uses TRBV6-5 and TRBJ1-2, with TRBD1 matching over 10 bases. This CDR3 is built from 14 residues. CDR1 MNHEY and CDR2 SVGAGI come from the germline V gene. V lost 6 bases, J lost 2 bases, and 3 bases stayed unmatched. The CDR3 DNA follows: TGTGCCAGCAGCCGGACAGGGGGAAACTATGGCTACACCTTC. It translates to CASSRTGGNYGYTF.

The chain links TRBV6-5 to TRBJ2-7, with D perhaps TRBD2 (6 bases). The CDR3 has 15 amino acids. V was cut by 6 bases and J by 0 bases, with 15 bases left in between. The V gene's germline CDR1 is MNHEY and CDR2 SVGAGI. The CDR3 nucleotides read TGTGCCAGCAGCCTCGCGGGGAAGAGCTCCTACGAGCAGTACTTC. Encoded protein: CASSLAGKSSYEQYF.

The CDR3 nucleotides read TGCGCCAGCAGCCGGGAGGGGGGCCGCACAGATACGCAGTATTTT. Protein: CASSREGGRTDTQYF. The rearrangement joins TRBV4-1 to TRBJ2-3; D is perhaps TRBD2 (7 bases). Germline V gives CDR1 MGHRA, CDR2 YSYEKL. The CDR3 length is 15 residues. The V and J ends lost 4 bases and 1 base respectively, with 12 bases between them.

The genes are TRBV19 and TRBJ2-2; 9 nucleotides align to TRBD2. V trimming: 7 bases; J trimming: 0 bases; junction bases outside the gene matches: 6. The CDR3 covers 16 residues. The germline CDR1 and CDR2 sequences are LNHDA and SQIVND (reference sequence). The CDR3 reads CASNPSGVANTGELFF. CDR3 bases: TGTGCCAGTAACCCTAGCGGGGTCGCGAACACCGGGGAGCTGTTTTTT.

The CDR3: CASSLKVARGYTF. CDR3 coding DNA: TGTGCCAGCAGCTTGAAAGTTGCGCGTGGCTACACCTTC. The J gene is TRBJ1-2, the V gene TRBV5-4, with D unresolved. V shed 1 base and J shed 7 bases, with 11 bases lying between them. Per the germline V gene, CDR1 is SGHNT and CDR2 is YYREEE (reference sequence). This CDR3 has 13 residues.

V usage is TRBV5-4 and J usage is TRBJ2-5; tentative D call: TRBD2 (6 bases). Germline V gene data show CDR1 as SGHNT and CDR2 as YYREEE (reference sequence). The V end was cut by 0 bases, the J end by 5 bases, with 14 bases between. This CDR3 is 15 amino acids long. The CDR3 nucleotides read TGTGCCAGCAGCTTGGTAATCGCGGGGACGGAGACCCAGTACTTC. It codes for CASSLVIAGTETQYF. The full variable domain, with the rest looked up from reference TRBV5-4 and TRBJ2-5, is ETGVTQSPTHLIKTRGQQVTLRCSSQSGHNTVSWYQQALGQGPQFIFQYYREEENGRGNFPPRFSGLQFPNYSSELNVNALELDDSALYLCASSLVIAGTETQYFGPGTRLLVL.

The gene calls are TRBV29-1 and TRBJ1-4; 7 bases fit TRBD1. The CDR3 spans 12 residues. Trimming took 4 bases from V and 10 from J; bases not matched to a gene: 6. From germline, CDR1 is SQVTM and CDR2 ANQGSEA. In DNA, the CDR3 is TGCAGCGTTGGACAGGGAGATGGAAAACTGTTTTTT. The encoded protein is CSVGQGDGKLFF. Variable domain in full (rest from reference TRBV29-1 and TRBJ1-4): SAVISQKPSRDICQRGTSLTIQCQVDSQVTMMFWYRQQPGQSLTLIATANQGSEATYESGFVIDKFPISRPNLTFSTLTVSNMSPEDSSIYLCSVGQGDGKLFFGSGTQLSVL.

This chain links TRBV11-2 with TRBJ2-2; maybe TRBD1 (6 bases). This CDR3 has 17 amino acids. V dropped 0 bases and J dropped 5 bases, with 16 bases sitting between them. In germline, CDR1 is SGHAT, CDR2 FQNNGV. CDR3 sequence: CASSLDLRGTGTGELFF. CDR3 in DNA: TGTGCCAGCAGCTTAGATCTGAGGGGGACCGGGACCGGGGAGCTGTTTTTT.